Presented here are 13 T cell receptor beta chains from one specimen sequenced in a study of blood T cell repertoires in COVID-19. Profiled with immunoSEQ multiplex PCR; TCRdb holds only in-frame clones, not every one. The sample carries roughly 120,000 clones, 75% to 85% recorded once. The sample was peripheral blood. These receptors were taken from a woman of 80 years or more with active or convalescent COVID-19.

The chain combines TRBV9 with TRBJ2-1; 11 bases are shared with TRBD2. There are 15 residues in the CDR3. Looked up from germline, CDR1 is SGDLS and CDR2 is YYNGEE. V was clipped by 2 bases and J by 5 bases; unmatched bases: 3. This CDR3 is CASSVTSGSHNEQFF. The CDR3 DNA reads as TGTGCCAGCAGCGTCACTAGCGGGAGTCACAATGAGCAGTTCTTC.

The chain joins TRBV5-6 to TRBJ2-1, with TRBD1 matching 12 bases. Germline-derived CDR1 and CDR2 are SGHDT and YYEEEE. The CDR3 is made up of 15 amino acids. The V segment lost 3 bases and the J segment 10 bases; nucleotides outside the gene matches: 8. The CDR3 bases are TGTGCCAGCAGCTCCTCCGGGACAGGGGGCAGGGAGCAGTTCTTC. As protein: CASSSSGTGGREQFF.

J is TRBJ2-5 and V is TRBV5-8; tentatively, D is TRBD1 (5 bases). The germline V gene has CDR1 SGHTS and CDR2 YDEGEE. V was pared by 0 bases and J by 3 bases, with 21 bases between. The CDR3 covers 18 residues. In DNA, the CDR3 is TGTGCCAGCAGCTTGGACCTGGGCAGGGCAGACCTAAAAGAGACCCAGTACTTC. Protein sequence: CASSLDLGRADLKETQYF.

This clone has only a few counts. J is TRBJ2-2 and V is TRBV12-3 or TRBV12-4, with TRBD2 matching over 7 bases. V lost 3 bases and J lost 8; bases outside the gene matches: 3. The CDR3 length is 13 residues. CDR3 sequence: CASSLSGAGELFF. CDR3 nucleotides: TGTGCCAGCAGTTTGAGCGGGGCGGGGGAGCTGTTTTTT.

This rearrangement joins TRBV4-1 to TRBJ1-1; possible D gene TRBD1, 6 bases. CDR3 size: 14 residues. Germline V gene sequence: CDR1 MGHRA, CDR2 YSYEKL. Trimming shortened V by 0 bases and J by 4 bases, and 9 bases separated the two germline ends. DNA for the CDR3: TGCGCCAGCAGCCAAGAGGGAGGGGGCACTGAAGCTTTCTTT. Residues: CASSQEGGGTEAFF.

V usage is TRBV28 and J usage is TRBJ2-3, with 7 bases matching TRBD2. Germline values: CDR1 MDHEN, CDR2 SYDVKM. CDR3 size: 16 residues. V shed 8 bases and J 0 bases; nucleotides not matched to a gene: 11. The CDR3 region is CASSTGLAVSTDTQYF. CDR3 DNA: TGTGCCAGCTCAACCGGGCTAGCGGTAAGCACAGATACGCAGTATTTT.

V gene TRBV2 combines with J gene TRBJ2-4, with D maybe TRBD1 (6 bases). V dropped 8 bases and J dropped 5 bases, with 10 bases sitting between them. The CDR3 contains 12 residues. Germline CDR1 is SNHLY and CDR2 is FYNNEI. The chain's CDR3 is CASCRGENIQYF. CDR3 sequence (DNA): TGTGCCAGCTGCAGGGGCGAAAACATTCAGTACTTC. Based on the CDR3 plus reference TRBV2 and TRBJ2-4, the full variable domain is EPEVTQTPSHQVTQMGQEVILRCVPISNHLYFYWYRQILGQKVEFLVSFYNNEISEKSEIFDDQFSVERPDGSNFTLKIRSTKLEDSAMYFCASCRGENIQYFGAGTRLSVL.

The chain joins TRBV6-5 to TRBJ1-2, with D hard to call. This CDR3 has 13 residues. Germline CDR1 MNHEY, CDR2 SVGAGI. V was pared by 8 bases and J by 2 bases, with 12 bases between. CDR3 sequence reads: CASEAAPNYGYTF. In nucleotides, the CDR3 is TGTGCCAGCGAGGCGGCCCCCAACTATGGCTACACCTTC.

The rearrangement uses TRBV11-2 and TRBJ1-2; 12 bases map to TRBD1. V lost 6 bases, J lost 5 bases, and 16 bases stayed unmatched. The CDR3 length is 18 residues. Germline V gene sequence: CDR1 SGHAT, CDR2 FQNNGV. The CDR3 reads CASRNPGTGGADRYGYTF. CDR3 DNA sequence: TGTGCCAGCAGAAACCCTGGGACAGGGGGCGCAGATAGGTATGGCTACACCTTC.

The J gene is TRBJ1-1, the V gene TRBV28; maybe TRBD1 (6 bases). The V and J ends lost 8 bases and 1 base respectively, with 17 bases between them. This CDR3 region has 15 residues. Germline values: CDR1 MDHEN, CDR2 SYDVKM. This CDR3 reads CASLPAGQPNTEAFF. The CDR3 coding sequence is TGTGCCAGCCTCCCAGCAGGACAGCCGAACACTGAAGCTTTCTTT.

The chain uses TRBV19 and TRBJ2-1; tentative D call: TRBD1 (6 bases). The CDR3 runs 13 residues. Trimming pared 10 bases from V and 8 bases from J, leaving 18 bases between. In germline, CDR1 is LNHDA, CDR2 SQIVND (reference sequence). Written as DNA, the CDR3 is TGTGCCACCGGCCGAACAGGGAAAGATGAGCAGTTCTTC. Residues: CATGRTGKDEQFF.

This rearrangement joins TRBV5-6 to TRBJ2-7, with D unresolved. Trimming left V 6 bases short and J 4 bases short, with 8 bases between. Germline values: CDR1 SGHDT, CDR2 YYEEEE. The CDR3 runs 11 residues. In nucleotides, the CDR3 is TGTGCCAGCAATAATTTATACGAGCAGTACTTC. Residues: CASNNLYEQYF.

CDR3 coding DNA: TGTGCCAGCAGTTACTCGCTCGGACAGGGAGACGGGAAACTGTTTTTT. This gives the protein CASSYSLGQGDGKLFF. V and J are TRBV6-5 and TRBJ1-4; 8 bases fit TRBD1. V lost 0 bases, J lost 11 bases, and 11 bases stayed unmatched. This CDR3 region has 16 residues. Germline V gene data show CDR1 as MNHEY and CDR2 as SVGAGI.